This is a list of T cell receptor beta chains from one sample in a study of shared clonotypes between healthy human individuals. Only in-frame clones appear in the TCRdb table, and some are missing; sequencing was by immunoSEQ multiplex PCR. The sample lists about a million clones, approximately 77% occurring once. The sequenced sample consisted of memory CD4+ T cells from PBMCs. The receptors shown here come from a man younger than 35 in good health. Some clones in this sample may be carry-over from other donors' samples. The CDR3 runs from the conserved cysteine through the conserved F or W. D genes are given only for firm matches. Size values are once, few and many counts, or a class for expanded clones, and some rows have none.

size	D	V	J	CDR3	DNA
-	-	TRBV5-1	TRBJ1-3	CASSLGRTGNTIYF	TGCGCCAGCAGCTTGGGGCGCACGGGAAACACCATATATTTT
-	TRBD2	TRBV11-2	TRBJ2-3	CASSRLAVGTDTQYF	TGTGCCAGCAGCCGTCTAGCGGTGGGCACAGATACGCAGTATTTT
-	TRBD1	TRBV28	TRBJ1-2	CASSATGEFGGYTF	TGTGCCAGCAGTGCGACAGGGGAGTTTGGTGGCTACACCTTC
-	TRBD2	TRBV4-1	TRBJ2-7	CASSAQGLVSYEQYF	TGCGCCAGCAGTGCACAGGGACTAGTTTCCTACGAGCAGTACTTC
-	-	TRBV30	TRBJ2-1	CAWSAGNSYNEQFF	TGTGCCTGGAGTGCCGGTAATTCGTACAATGAGCAGTTCTTC
-	-	TRBV7-9	TRBJ2-5	CASSLGRGDGGETQYF	TGTGCCAGCAGCTTAGGAAGGGGCGATGGCGGAGAGACCCAGTACTTC
-	-	TRBV19	TRBJ2-2	CASRPSSANTGELFF	TGTGCCAGTAGGCCCTCGAGCGCGAACACCGGGGAGCTGTTTTTT
few	-	TRBV21-1	TRBJ1-5	CASSPLGVPPRSNQPQHF	TGTGCCAGCAGCCCCCTTGGGGTGCCCCCTCGTAGCAATCAGCCCCAGCATTTT
-	-	TRBV10-3	TRBJ2-5	CAISESTQAGWQETQYF	TGTGCCATCAGTGAGTCGACTCAGGCAGGGTGGCAAGAGACCCAGTACTTC
-	TRBD2	TRBV29-1	TRBJ2-5	CSVSGSSWETQYF	TGCAGCGTTAGCGGGAGTTCGTGGGAGACCCAGTACTTC
-	-	TRBV5-6	TRBJ2-7	CASSLVWGASYEQYF	TGTGCCAGCAGCTTGGTGTGGGGCGCGTCCTACGAGCAGTACTTC
-	TRBD1	TRBV18	TRBJ1-6	CASSPRDRDSPLHF	TGTGCCAGCTCACCAAGGGACAGGGATTCACCCCTCCACTTT
-	-	TRBV11-2	TRBJ1-2	CASSLVTGNYGYTF	TGTGCCAGCAGCTTAGTTACCGGGAACTATGGCTACACCTTC
-	-	TRBV5-1	TRBJ2-7	CASSLDWYEQYF	TGCGCCAGCAGCCTGGACTGGTACGAGCAGTACTTC
-	-	TRBV7-9	TRBJ1-2	CASSSEGGGYTF	TGTGCCAGCAGCTCTGAGGGGGGTGGCTACACCTTC
-	-	TRBV5-6	TRBJ2-3	CASTPGGGGTDTQYF	TGTGCCAGCACCCCCGGTGGCGGGGGCACAGATACGCAGTATTTT
-	-	TRBV5-6	TRBJ2-5	CASSPRRWGYRETQYF	TGTGCCAGCAGCCCCCGACGTTGGGGGTACAGGGAGACCCAGTACTTC
-	TRBD2	TRBV4-3	TRBJ2-7	CASGQVTSVSYEQYF	TGCGCCAGCGGCCAAGTAACTAGCGTCTCCTACGAGCAGTACTTC
once	TRBD1	TRBV7-7	TRBJ2-1	CASSLEPGGLDEQFF	TGTGCCAGCAGCTTAGAGCCAGGGGGTCTCGATGAGCAGTTCTTC
-	-	TRBV10-3	TRBJ1-3	CAISESIGAQGNTIYF	TGTGCCATCAGTGAGTCGATTGGGGCGCAAGGAAACACCATATATTTT
many	-	TRBV30	TRBJ1-2	CAWSTAQNYGYTF	TGTGCCTGGAGTACCGCCCAGAACTATGGCTACACCTTC
-	TRBD2	TRBV7-2	TRBJ2-1	CASSRGLAGNEQFF	TGTGCCAGCAGCCGGGGACTAGCGGGGAATGAGCAGTTCTTC
-	TRBD1	TRBV9	TRBJ2-2	CASSVAPSRGTGELFF	TGTGCCAGCAGCGTAGCCCCCAGCAGGGGGACCGGGGAGCTGTTTTTT
-	TRBD2	TRBV9	TRBJ2-3	CASSVGSGTDTQYF	TGTGCCAGCAGCGTTGGTAGCGGGACAGATACGCAGTATTTT
-	TRBD1	TRBV19	TRBJ1-4	CASSPGTANEKLFF	TGTGCCAGTAGTCCCGGGACAGCTAATGAAAAACTGTTTTTT
-	TRBD1	TRBV18	TRBJ1-2	CASSPQGANGYTF	TGTGCCAGCTCACCACAGGGGGCTAATGGCTACACCTTC
-	-	TRBV10-3	TRBJ2-7	CAIGIDSYEQYF	TGTGCCATAGGAATCGACAGCTACGAGCAGTACTTC
-	-	TRBV4-3	TRBJ1-2	CASSQDLPGGVYGYTF	TGCGCCAGCAGCCAAGATCTGCCGGGGGGGGTCTATGGCTACACCTTC
-	-	TRBV15	TRBJ1-4	CATSRADSEKLFF	TGTGCCACCAGCAGAGCGGACAGTGAAAAACTGTTTTTT
-	TRBD1	TRBV19	TRBJ2-7	CASSRGVGTGAYEQYF	TGTGCCAGTAGTAGAGGAGTTGGGACAGGGGCCTACGAGCAGTACTTC
-	-	TRBV2	TRBJ1-5	CASSEVQVYQPQHF	TGTGCCAGCAGTGAAGTACAGGTGTATCAGCCCCAGCATTTT
-	TRBD1	TRBV6-5	TRBJ2-7	CASRRRDSSYEQYF	TGTGCCAGCAGACGACGGGACAGCTCCTACGAGCAGTACTTC
-	TRBD2	TRBV28	TRBJ2-3	CASSFLAAGPDTQYF	TGTGCCAGCAGTTTTCTAGCGGCCGGCCCAGATACGCAGTATTTT
-	-	TRBV2	TRBJ1-5	CASSEAGGTSNQPQHF	TGTGCCAGCAGTGAAGCTGGTGGGACAAGCAATCAGCCCCAGCATTTT
-	TRBD2	TRBV5-6	TRBJ2-2	CASSLAGTRTGGLFF	TGTGCCAGCAGCTTGGCCGGGACTAGGACCGGGGGGCTGTTTTTT
-	-	TRBV28	TRBJ1-1	CASSLANSPNTEAFF	TGTGCCAGCAGTTTAGCTAACAGCCCGAACACTGAAGCTTTCTTT
-	TRBD2	TRBV4-2	TRBJ2-5	CASSQDPPASGQETQYF	TGTGCCAGCAGCCAAGATCCCCCGGCTAGCGGGCAAGAGACCCAGTACTTC
once	TRBD1	TRBV9	TRBJ1-2	CASSAGQRANYGYTF	TGTGCCAGCAGCGCGGGACAGCGCGCTAACTATGGCTACACCTTC
-	-	TRBV7-3	TRBJ2-3	CASSLTAGLDTQYF	TGTGCCAGCAGCTTAACGGCAGGGTTGGATACGCAGTATTTT
once	-	TRBV18	TRBJ2-7	CASSPGLNYEQYF	TGTGCCAGCTCACCTGGCCTCAACTACGAGCAGTACTTC
-	-	TRBV5-1	TRBJ2-7	CASSLGSGAYEQYF	TGCGCCAGCAGCTTGGGGTCAGGGGCCTACGAGCAGTACTTC
-	-	TRBV7-2	TRBJ2-3	CASSANQADTQYF	TGTGCCAGCAGCGCCAACCAGGCAGATACGCAGTATTTT
-	-	TRBV28	TRBJ2-7	CASKQMGYEQYF	TGTGCCAGCAAGCAAATGGGCTACGAGCAGTACTTC
few	-	TRBV5-1	TRBJ1-1	CASSLLQGGTEAFF	TGCGCCAGCAGCTTGCTACAGGGAGGCACTGAAGCTTTCTTT